Shown below are 27 T cell receptor beta chains from a single sample sequenced in a study of OX40 agonist ivuxolimab in advanced cancers. The method was immunoSEQ multiplex PCR; TCRdb's version includes in-frame clones alone and lacks a portion of them. The repertoire holds tens of thousands of clones, with approximately 90% as singletons. The input for sequencing was CD4+ or CD8+ T cells sorted from blood, taken in a trial of the OX40 agonist ivuxolimab. The receptors shown here come from an adult with an advanced solid tumor such as melanoma, head and neck, liver or kidney cancer.

The chain combines TRBV28 with TRBJ1-3; 7 bases map to TRBD1. Trimming took 4 bases from V and 4 from J; bases not matched to a gene: 7. This CDR3 region has 15 residues. Germline CDR1 is MDHEN and CDR2 is SYDVKM. Here the CDR3 DNA reads TGTGCCAGCAGTTCCGACAGGGCAGGAGGAAACACCATATATTTT. Translation: CASSSDRAGGNTIYF.

V is TRBV30 and J is TRBJ2-7; D unresolved. The germline V gene encodes CDR1 GTSNPN and CDR2 SVGIG (reference sequence). V shed 1 base and J shed 6 bases, with 10 bases lying between them. The CDR3 extends over 12 amino acids. The CDR3 region has the DNA TGTGCCTGGAGTGGAACCCATCGCGAGCAGTACTTC. Protein product: CAWSGTHREQYF.

V is TRBV5-1 and J is TRBJ1-3, with TRBD1 matching over 9 bases. The CDR3 consists of 16 residues. Trimming at V came to 4 bases and at J to 0 bases, leaving 5 bases not matched to a gene. Germline assignment: CDR1 SGHRS and CDR2 YFSETQ. This CDR3 reads CASSTGGLSSGNTIYF. In DNA, the CDR3 is TGCGCCAGCAGCACAGGGGGCCTCTCCTCTGGAAACACCATATATTTT.

This chain links TRBV4-1 with TRBJ2-7, with 8 bases aligning to TRBD2. The germline CDR1 and CDR2 sequences are MGHRA and YSYEKL. This CDR3 spans 15 amino acids. V dropped 2 bases and J dropped 1; count of bases not matched to a gene: 4. The CDR3, as DNA: TGCGCCAGCAGCCAAACTAGCGGACTTTCCTACGAGCAGTACTTC. It encodes CASSQTSGLSYEQYF.

This clone has a handful of counts. The J gene is TRBJ1-5, the V gene TRBV6-1; a possible D gene is TRBD1 (5 bases). V was trimmed by 6 bases and J by 5 bases, leaving 17 bases between them. Germline CDR1 MNHNS, CDR2 SASEGT. The CDR3 has 15 residues. CDR3 in DNA: TGTGCCAGCAGGGTACCCGGGACGGAGTATCAGCCCCAGCATTTT. It yields the protein CASRVPGTEYQPQHF.

The rearrangement uses TRBV19 and TRBJ2-7, with D tentatively TRBD1 or TRBD2 (5 bases each). The CDR3 length is 13 residues. Trimming pared 5 bases from V and 2 bases from J, leaving 10 bases between. Per germline, CDR1 LNHDA and CDR2 SQIVND (reference sequence). In nucleotides, the CDR3 is TGTGCCAGTAGTTTCCGGGACCCCTACGAGCAGTACTTC. Translation: CASSFRDPYEQYF.

The rearrangement uses TRBV10-1 and TRBJ2-1, with D possibly TRBD1 on 5 matching bases. CDR1 is WNHNN, CDR2 SYGVQD, per germline (reference sequence). The CDR3 totals 14 residues. The germline V and J ends were trimmed by 3 bases and 3 bases, with 9 bases remaining between them. CDR3 sequence: CASSDPDSYNEQFF. Here the CDR3 DNA reads TGCGCCAGCAGTGACCCAGACAGCTACAATGAGCAGTTCTTC.

The J gene is TRBJ2-5, the V gene TRBV5-1, with 7 bases aligning to TRBD1. The DNA end lines up better with TRBJ2-7; the J call may be wrong. This CDR3 comprises 17 residues. Looked up from germline, CDR1 is SGHRS and CDR2 is YFSETQ. In nucleotides, the CDR3 is TGCGCCAGCAGCTTATCCGGGACAGTAAGTTTGGAGTACGAGCAGTACTTC. Translating it yields CASSLSGTVSLEYEQYF.

The chain joins TRBV9 to TRBJ2-3; D perhaps matches TRBD2 (5 bases). The CDR3 spans 12 residues. The germline V gene encodes CDR1 SGDLS and CDR2 YYNGEE. Trimming removed 0 bases at V and 8 bases at J, with 7 bases between. The DNA of the CDR3 is TGTGCCAGCAGCGTAGAGAGCGGTACGCAGTATTTT. Its protein product is CASSVESGTQYF.

This clone was counted a few times. This sequence joins TRBV27 and TRBJ2-3; maybe TRBD1 (6 bases). V dropped 1 base and J dropped 3 bases, with 8 bases sitting between them. CDR1 is MNHEY and CDR2 is SMNVEV in the germline V gene (reference sequence). This CDR3 is 14 amino acids long. The DNA for the CDR3 is TGTGCCAGCAGTTTATGGGGGCCTACAGATACGCAGTATTTT. Amino acids: CASSLWGPTDTQYF.

The chain is built from TRBV5-5 and TRBJ2-7, with 7 bases fitting TRBD1. Germline values: CDR1 SGHKS, CDR2 YYEKEE (reference sequence). This CDR3 comprises 15 residues. V shed 4 bases and J 0 bases; nucleotides not matched to a gene: 7. CDR3 in amino acids: CASSLRDSLSYEQYF. The CDR3 DNA reads TGTGCCAGCAGCCTACGGGACAGTCTCTCCTACGAGCAGTACTTC.

V and J are TRBV6-5 and TRBJ1-2, with 7 bases fitting TRBD1. The CDR3 runs to 15 residues. The germline V gene encodes CDR1 MNHEY and CDR2 SVGAGI. With 7 bases clipped from V and 2 bases from J, the junction kept 10 bases outside the gene matches. CDR3 in DNA: TGTGCCAGCACCGATACCGAGACAGGGAACTATGGCTACACCTTC. Translated: CASTDTETGNYGYTF.

This chain uses TRBV27 with TRBJ2-3, with D tentatively TRBD1 (7 bases). Germline V gene lookup returns CDR1 MNHEY and CDR2 SMNVEV (reference sequence). The germline V and J ends were trimmed by 2 bases and 1 base, with 10 bases remaining between them. The CDR3 loop spans 15 amino acids. The CDR3 is CASSLAGQRTDTQYF. CDR3 bases: TGTGCCAGCAGTTTAGCGGGACAGCGCACAGATACGCAGTATTTT.

V gene TRBV30 combines with J gene TRBJ1-1, with D possibly TRBD1 on 5 matching bases. Germline loops: CDR1 GTSNPN, CDR2 SVGIG (reference sequence). V lost 3 bases and J lost 3, with 8 bases in between. This CDR3 spans 12 amino acids. The CDR3: CAWRRGDTEAFF. The CDR3 DNA is TGTGCCTGGAGGCGGGGGGACACTGAAGCTTTCTTT. Together with reference TRBV30 and TRBJ1-1, the CDR3 gives the full variable domain: SQTIHQWPATLVQPVGSPLSLECTVEGTSNPNLYWYRQAAGRGLQLLFYSVGIGQISSEVPQNLSASRPQDRQFILSSKKLLLSDSGFYLCAWRRGDTEAFFGQGTRLTVV.

The chain employs TRBV9 and TRBJ1-4; D is possibly TRBD1 (5 bases). This CDR3 region has 16 residues. The germline V gene has CDR1 SGDLS and CDR2 YYNGEE. V gave up 4 bases and J gave up 8 bases, with 21 bases separating them. The CDR3, as DNA: TGTGCCAGCAGCTCATATGGTCAGGGTTCAAAGGAAAAACTGTTTTTT. This gives the protein CASSSYGQGSKEKLFF.

The chain links TRBV6-5 to TRBJ2-7; 13 bases agree with TRBD2. Germline values: CDR1 MNHEY, CDR2 SVGAGI. V shed 6 bases and J 4 bases; nucleotides not matched to a gene: 3. This CDR3 has 14 residues. CDR3 sequence: CASRTGLAGYEQYF. The CDR3 nucleotides read TGTGCCAGCAGAACGGGACTAGCGGGATACGAGCAGTACTTC.

The V and J genes are TRBV6-5 and TRBJ2-7; D tentatively reads TRBD1 or TRBD2 (5 bases each). The ends were cut back, 7 bases at V and 0 bases at J, with 16 bases in the middle. CDR1 and CDR2 (germline): MNHEY, SVGAGI. The CDR3 contains 15 residues. The CDR3 protein is CASTPGQGASYEQYF. In DNA, the CDR3 is TGTGCCAGCACCCCGGGGCAGGGAGCCTCCTACGAGCAGTACTTC.

This chain joins TRBV19 and TRBJ2-1; the D gene is possibly TRBD2 (6 bases). The CDR3 extends over 15 amino acids. CDR1 is LNHDA and CDR2 is SQIVND in the germline V gene (reference sequence). V lost 1 base, J lost 2 bases, and 9 bases lay in between. In nucleotides, the CDR3 is TGTGCCAGTAGTATAGCGGGAGTAACCTACAATGAGCAGTTCTTC. Protein: CASSIAGVTYNEQFF.

This clone occurred a few times. The chain is built from TRBV27 and TRBJ1-3; D is uncertain. V was clipped by 8 bases and J by 1 base, with 15 bases between them. This CDR3 region has 15 residues. CDR1 and CDR2 from the germline V gene are MNHEY and SMNVEV (reference sequence). The CDR3 region has the DNA TGTGCCAGCTGGGAGGTTTTTGGTTCTGGAAACACCATATATTTT. Its protein product is CASWEVFGSGNTIYF.

The chain is built from TRBV6-5 and TRBJ2-7, with D tentatively TRBD1 (5 bases). This CDR3 is 14 amino acids long. Germline V gene data show CDR1 as MNHEY and CDR2 as SVGAGI. V was clipped by 1 base and J by 2 bases, with 9 bases between them. CDR3: CASSYFRQPYEQYF. The CDR3 region has the DNA TGTGCCAGCAGTTACTTTCGACAGCCCTACGAGCAGTACTTC.

The chain uses TRBV19 and TRBJ1-1; D not certain. Trimming took off 6 bases at V and 0 bases at J, with 11 bases between the two ends. The CDR3 contains 14 residues. Germline assignment: CDR1 LNHDA and CDR2 SQIVND (reference sequence). Written as DNA, the CDR3 is TGTGCCAGTAGCATGGCGGTCATGAACACTGAAGCTTTCTTT. Translated, it gives CASSMAVMNTEAFF.

The chain recombines TRBV11-3 with TRBJ2-7, with unresolved D. Germline-derived CDR1 and CDR2 are SGHNT and YENEEA. There are 13 residues in the CDR3. The germline V and J ends were trimmed by 1 base and 6 bases, with 10 bases remaining between them. CDR3: CASSLASSREQYF. The DNA of the CDR3 is TGTGCCAGCAGCTTAGCGTCCAGTCGCGAGCAGTACTTC.

This chain joins TRBV28 and TRBJ2-1; D is perhaps TRBD2 (7 bases). V was shortened by 3 bases and J by 5 bases, with 23 bases between the two germline ends. The CDR3 totals 18 residues. Looked up from germline, CDR1 is MDHEN and CDR2 is SYDVKM. CDR3 residues: CASSLDPRDTGRHNEQFF. The DNA of the CDR3 is TGTGCCAGCAGTTTGGACCCCCGGGACACCGGGAGGCACAATGAGCAGTTCTTC.

The CDR3 loop reads CASSQEGAYEQYF. The CDR3 nucleotides read TGCGCCAGCAGCCAAGAAGGGGCTTACGAGCAGTACTTC. The gene calls are TRBV4-1 and TRBJ2-7; possibly TRBD1 for D (5 bases). Trimming took off 0 bases at V and 4 bases at J, with 7 bases between the two ends. From germline, CDR1 is MGHRA and CDR2 YSYEKL. This CDR3 is built from 13 residues.

The rearrangement links TRBV29-1 to TRBJ2-7, with D tentatively TRBD1 or TRBD2 (5 bases each). This CDR3 region has 14 residues. The V gene lost 3 bases and the J gene lost 0 bases, with 12 bases spanning the gap. CDR1 is SQVTM, CDR2 ANQGSEA, per germline. CDR3 sequence (DNA): TGCAGCGTTGAGGTTGGGGACGGCTCCTACGAGCAGTACTTC. Translating it yields CSVEVGDGSYEQYF.

V gene TRBV6-4 combines with J gene TRBJ1-1; no reliable D call. Trimming stripped 5 bases from V and 5 bases from J, with 18 bases between. Per the germline V gene, CDR1 is MRHNA and CDR2 is SNTAGT. CDR3 length: 15 amino acids. This CDR3 is CASSYVKSLGTEAFF. DNA for the CDR3: TGTGCCAGCAGTTACGTGAAGTCGCTAGGGACTGAAGCTTTCTTT.

The CDR3 coding sequence is TGTGCCAGCTTAAACAGGGGCGAAGAGACCCAGTACTTC. Translated, it gives CASLNRGEETQYF. The chain carries TRBV6-1 and TRBJ2-5, with TRBD1 matching over 7 bases. The CDR3 contains 13 residues. The V gene end was trimmed by 8 bases and the J gene end by 3 bases; junction bases not matched to a gene: 6. Germline V CDR1 and CDR2: MNHNS, SASEGT.